Reported below is one T cell receptor beta chain. Its target antigen remains unknown. No base-level quality is on record; no much larger clone is a single base apart. To sequence the TCRbeta CDR3 region, genomic DNA was isolated from the sorted cells. TCRbeta CDR3 regions were sequenced using the immunoSEQ Assay. Not all clones reach the TCRdb copy of this immuneACCESS table, which keeps in-frame sequences only. Checked studies attribute under half of the gap to unresolved V genes and leave the rest unexplained. This sample is represented by 85,000 or so clones; approximately 86% of them were singletons. The top ten constitute around 2% of the sample. Patients with a history of autoimmune disease or receiving systemic immunosuppression were excluded from the trial. Peripheral blood for TCR sequencing was collected from all dose cohorts at baseline, on cycle 4 day 1, and on cycle 7 day 1. The samples were drawn from a first-in-human, open-label, multicenter phase I dose-escalation trial of ivuxolimab. Adults with locally advanced or metastatic melanoma, renal cell, hepatocellular, or head and neck squamous cell carcinoma were enrolled in the trial. Before TCR sequencing, CD4+ T cells and CD8+ T cells were sorted from peripheral blood as separate populations.

Including the terminal cysteine and phenylalanine, the CDR3 comprises 16 residues. Of the read, only the CDR3 DNA is kept; its 48 bases are in frame from base 1. Trimming leaves V shorter by 3 bases and J shorter by 1 base, with the junction holding 3 bases beyond the gene matches. Reading the germline V gene gives CDR1 MDHEN and CDR2 SYDVKM. These data belong to a study of OX40 agonist ivuxolimab in advanced cancers. Study-wide context: Ivuxolimab was an agonistic, fully human IgG2 monoclonal antibody directed against OX40 (CD134), a costimulatory receptor. The monotherapy dose-escalation portion (N ≈ 50 patients) of the phase I ivuxolimab trial is reported in the paper. In the dose-escalation cohort, 70% to 85% of patients were male, and the mean age was approximately 60 years, with a range of 23 to 79. The point of sequencing TCRbeta in the periphery was to test whether ivuxolimab changed TCR sequence diversity and drove clonal T-cell expansion. Prior anti-PD-1, anti-PD-L1 or anti-CTLA-4 therapy was permitted, and checkpoint inhibitors had been received by around 39% of dose-escalation patients. Of the approximately 54 dose-escalation patients, hepatocellular carcinoma was present in approximately 20, melanoma in some 15, renal cell carcinoma in 9 and head and neck cancer in 9. Partial responses occurred in three dose-escalation patients, of whom one had hepatocellular carcinoma and two had cutaneous melanoma. Intravenous ivuxolimab was administered to patients every 2 weeks at six dose levels: 0.01, 0.1, 0.3, 1.5, 3 and 10 mg/kg. What the study reported, not specific to this receptor: At doses of 0.1 to 3.0 mg/kg, clonal expansion of both CD4+ and CD8+ blood T cells was observed from baseline to week 6. Low levels of normalized T-cell clonal expansion were also seen in some patients who did not respond. In the 0.1-3.0 mg/kg groups, partial responders were among the patients with the lowest normalized peripheral clonal expansion, particularly in CD8+ T cells. After ivuxolimab, expanded clones were on average more numerous among CD8+ T cells than among CD4+ T cells. The antigen specificity of the peripheral T cells that underwent clonal expansion was not determined.

The specimen comprised CD4+ or CD8+ T cells sorted from blood, sampled in a trial of the OX40 agonist ivuxolimab. The sequence was obtained from an adult with an advanced solid tumor such as melanoma, head and neck, liver or kidney cancer. The rearranged chain carries TRBV28 and TRBJ2-3, with 11 central nucleotides matching TRBD2. The encoded CDR3 is CASSFSGGAGTDTQYF. The sequenced DNA is TGTGCCAGCAGTTTTAGCGGGGGGGCCGGCACAGATACGCAGTATTTT. With the rest looked up from the reference TRBV28 and TRBJ2-3 genes rather than sequenced, the full variable domain is DVKVTQSSRYLVKRTGEKVFLECVQDMDHENMFWYRQDPGLGLRLIYFSYDVKMKEKGDIPEGYSVSREKKERFSLILESASTNQTSMYLCASSFSGGAGTDTQYFGPGTRLTVL.